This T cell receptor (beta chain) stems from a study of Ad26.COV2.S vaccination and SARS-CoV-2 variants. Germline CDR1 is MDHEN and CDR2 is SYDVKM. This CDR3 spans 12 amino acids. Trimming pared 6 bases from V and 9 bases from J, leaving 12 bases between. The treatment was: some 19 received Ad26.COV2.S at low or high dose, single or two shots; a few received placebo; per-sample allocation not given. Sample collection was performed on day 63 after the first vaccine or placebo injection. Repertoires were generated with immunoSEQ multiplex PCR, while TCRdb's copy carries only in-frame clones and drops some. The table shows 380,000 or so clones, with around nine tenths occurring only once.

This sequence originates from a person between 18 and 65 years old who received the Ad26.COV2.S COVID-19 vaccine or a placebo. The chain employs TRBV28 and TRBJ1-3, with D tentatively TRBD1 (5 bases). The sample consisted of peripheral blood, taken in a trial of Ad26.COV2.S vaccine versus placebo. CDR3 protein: CASRPIGGTIYF. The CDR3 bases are TGTGCCAGCAGACCCATCGGGGGCACCATATATTTT.